Only one count was recorded for the clone carrying this T cell receptor beta chain. TCRdb keeps only in-frame clones here, not all; method: immunoSEQ multiplex PCR. The sample yields 40,000 or so clones, 70% to 90% seen once. There are 13 residues in the CDR3. The V gene's germline CDR1 is SGHKS and CDR2 YYEKEE (reference sequence). V gave up 2 bases and J gave up 7 bases; unmatched junction bases: 2. The data belong to a study of T cell changes during pregnancy in multiple sclerosis. The chain uses TRBV5-5 and TRBJ2-1; 8 nucleotides align to TRBD2. The clonotype was recovered from a female donor with multiple sclerosis, enrolled in a pregnancy study. Sequencing used CD8+ T cells from peripheral blood mononuclear cells, obtained in the first trimester of pregnancy. This CDR3 is CASSFPSGNEQFF. CDR3 DNA sequence: TGTGCCAGCAGCTTTCCTAGCGGGAATGAGCAGTTCTTC.